This TCR beta chain was captured in a study of low-dose radiotherapy and immunotherapy resistance in tumors. In the study overall: A dose of 0.5 Gy per fraction was delivered to Cohort 1 every 2 weeks, for a total of 6.5 Gy. Cohort 2, a group dosed every two weeks at 1 Gy per fraction, received 13 Gy in total over 26 weeks.

In germline, CDR1 is MDHEN, CDR2 SYDVKM. The CDR3 loop spans 14 amino acids. The V segment lost 3 bases and the J segment 3 bases; nucleotides outside the gene matches: 3. Primers used for first-strand cDNA, a TRAV- and TRBV-specific set, covered both alpha and beta chains. Over approximately 19 PCR cycles, TCRs were amplified from a constant-region primer and V-primer adapter. TCRdb ran MiXCR on the reads and lists one entry per CDR3 protein. The top ten hold 6.6% of the sample, which has 60,000 or so distinct CDR3 sequences, less than 30% seen once. Only a few counts were recorded for this clonotype. This sample's time point: before trial treatment. Tumors of eligible patients were advanced, solid and lacking tumor-infiltrating lymphocytes.

The rearrangement joins TRBV28 to TRBJ2-3; 7 bases are a match to TRBD1. Specimen: PBMCs, collected before treatment. The TCR originated in a male donor with rectosigmoid adenocarcinoma. The DNA of the CDR3 is TGTGCCAGCAGTTTGTACAGGGGTACAGATACGCAGTATTTT. This gives the protein CASSLYRGTDTQYF.